Sequencing of this TCR beta chain was carried out in a study of shared clonotypes between healthy human individuals. Germline V gene sequence: CDR1 SGHVS, CDR2 FNYEAQ. V dropped 3 bases and J dropped 0 bases, with 8 bases sitting between them. This CDR3 region has 15 residues. Profiled with immunoSEQ multiplex PCR; TCRdb holds only in-frame clones, not every one. The sample lists millions of clones, around 94% occurring once. V gene TRBV7-6 combines with J gene TRBJ2-2; possible D gene TRBD1, 5 bases. Sequences were obtained from naive CD4+ T cells sorted from blood. Stated subset: CD45RA+ positively selected. The TCR originated in a man between 18 and 29 years old in good health. This CDR3 is CASSFLGANTGELFF. DNA for the CDR3: TGTGCCAGCAGCTTTTTAGGGGCGAACACCGGGGAGCTGTTTTTT.